This TCR beta chain derives from a study of Graves' ophthalmopathy and Graves' hyperthyroidism. Study outcomes and limitations: Progression of ophthalmopathy was predicted by the model with roughly 70% sensitivity and just over 72% specificity.

Amplified TCR beta CDR3 regions were obtained using RNA transcripts as template. HTBI primers were employed in first-round RT-PCR, then a second-round multiplex PCR followed. A single record per CDR3 protein comes from TCRdb applying MiXCR to the multiplex PCR reads. In the table there are roughly 1.1 million distinct CDR3 sequences, 35% to 40% of which are singletons. Germline CDR1 reads SGHAT; CDR2 reads FQNNGV. Trimming left V 5 bases short and J 1 base short, with 8 bases between. The CDR3 covers 13 residues. This clonotype appeared many times. Antigen: not known. The receptor's source is an adult man with Graves' hyperthyroidism. Material: peripheral blood or thyroid tissue (not recorded which). The chain recombines TRBV11-2 with TRBJ1-1; D not certain. The CDR3 sequence: CASSPPWNTEAFF. The CDR3 nucleotides read TGTGCCAGCAGCCCCCCATGGAACACTGAAGCTTTCTTT.